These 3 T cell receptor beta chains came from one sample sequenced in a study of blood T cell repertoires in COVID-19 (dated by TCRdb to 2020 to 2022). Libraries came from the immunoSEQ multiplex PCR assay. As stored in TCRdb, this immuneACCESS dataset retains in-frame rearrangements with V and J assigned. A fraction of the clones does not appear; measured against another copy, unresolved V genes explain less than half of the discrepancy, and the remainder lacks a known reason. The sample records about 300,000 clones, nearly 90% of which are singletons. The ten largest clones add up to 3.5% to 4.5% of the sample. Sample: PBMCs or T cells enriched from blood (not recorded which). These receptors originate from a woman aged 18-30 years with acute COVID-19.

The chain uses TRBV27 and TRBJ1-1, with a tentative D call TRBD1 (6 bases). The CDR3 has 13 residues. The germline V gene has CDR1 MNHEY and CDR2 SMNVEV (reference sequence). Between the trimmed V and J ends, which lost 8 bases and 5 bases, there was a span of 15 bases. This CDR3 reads CASALRGLTEAFF. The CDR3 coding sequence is TGTGCCAGCGCCCTCAGGGGCCTTACTGAAGCTTTCTTT.

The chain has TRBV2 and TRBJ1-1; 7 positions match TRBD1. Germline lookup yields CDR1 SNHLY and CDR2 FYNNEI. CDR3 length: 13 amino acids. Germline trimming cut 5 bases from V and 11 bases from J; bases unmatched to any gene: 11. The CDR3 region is CASSSDRLRGAFF. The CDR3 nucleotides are TGTGCCAGCAGTTCGGACAGGTTGAGAGGCGCTTTCTTT.

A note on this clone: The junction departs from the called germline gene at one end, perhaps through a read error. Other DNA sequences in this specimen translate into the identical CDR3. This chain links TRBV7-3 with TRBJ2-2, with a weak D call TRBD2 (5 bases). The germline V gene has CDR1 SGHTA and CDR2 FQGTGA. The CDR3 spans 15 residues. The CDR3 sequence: CASSLSGANTGELFF. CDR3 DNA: TGTGCCAGCAGTTTAAGCGGAGCGAACACCGGGGAGCTGTTTTTT. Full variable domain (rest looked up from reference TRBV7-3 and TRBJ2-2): GAGVSQTPSNKVTEKGKYVELRCDPISGHTALYWYRQSLGQGPEFLIYFQGTGAADDSGLPNDRFFAVRPEGSVSTLKIQRTERGDSAVYLCASSLSGANTGELFFGEGSRLTVL.